The clone carrying this TCR beta chain was detected a few times. Its cognate antigen is unknown. These data are taken from a study of response to subunit inactivated influenza vaccine. Findings and limits, study-wide: Authors suggested few new T cells are recruited by each seasonal influenza vaccination.

TCRdb independently ran MiXCR on the RT-PCR reads; one entry per CDR3 protein. The sample has about 780,000 distinct CDR3 sequences; under 20% are singletons. The V and J ends lost 2 bases and 0 bases respectively, with 8 bases between them. This CDR3 has 15 residues. Germline V CDR1 and CDR2: SEHNR, FQNEAQ (reference sequence). The receptor was isolated from a man in his forties or fifties who received an inactivated influenza vaccine. This chain joins TRBV7-9 and TRBJ1-3; no firm D call. The specimen comprised PBMCs from blood, sampled 5 days after vaccination. The CDR3 bases are TGTGCCAGCAGCTTACCCGGGGACTCTGGAAACACCATATATTTT. Its translation is CASSLPGDSGNTIYF. The variable domain in full, completed from reference TRBV7-9 and TRBJ1-3, reads DTGVSQNPRHKITKRGQNVTFRCDPISEHNRLYWYRQTLGQGPEFLTYFQNEAQLEKSRLLSDRFSAERPKGSFSTLEIQRTEQGDSAMYLCASSLPGDSGNTIYFGEGSWLTVV.